Sequencing of this T cell receptor (beta chain) was carried out in a study of blood T cells in healthy people across ages. A sample-barcoded 5' primer and a J-beta primer mix were used in a second PCR of about 6 to 11 cycles. TCRdb fed the 5' RACE reads into MiXCR, producing one record per CDR3 protein. The data show around 1,000,000 distinct CDR3 sequences, around 27% seen once. The CDR3 has 14 residues. The V end lost 5 bases, the J end lost 5 bases, and 15 bases lay between the germline ends. The germline V gene has CDR1 DFQATT and CDR2 SNEGSKA (reference sequence). This sample also belongs to another study, concerning T cells of mothers and their children. That study adds: Reads recorded for TCR beta CDR3 numbered over 9 million per mother and several million per child.

Input material: blood. The chain joins TRBV20-1 to TRBJ2-2; the D gene is possibly TRBD2 (5 bases). The clonotype comes from a girl aged 2-10 years in good health. The CDR3 here is CSAGGLGNTGELFF. The CDR3 DNA sequence: TGCAGTGCTGGAGGACTGGGCAATACCGGGGAGCTGTTTTTT.